The 11 T cell receptor beta chains reported below all come from one sample, sequenced in a study of T-cell reconstitution after alpha-beta-depleted transplantation in children. The TCRbeta library incorporated unique molecular identifiers. One entry per CDR3 protein, called by TCRdb with MiXCR from the PCR reads. The sample lists a few hundred thousand distinct CDR3 sequences; under 13% were seen once. The material sequenced was PBMCs from the stem cell graft donor, taken from the stem cell graft. These receptors were taken from a human donor who donated a stem cell graft to a child with acute lymphoblastic leukemia.

This clonotype was recorded a few times. This sequence joins TRBV12-3 or TRBV12-4 and TRBJ2-7; D unclear. V lost 5 bases to trimming and J lost 1 base, with 12 bases between them. The CDR3 length is 14 residues. The CDR3 region is CASSPQFLSYEQYF. CDR3 DNA: TGTGCCAGCAGTCCCCAGTTTCTGTCCTACGAGCAGTACTTC.

This clonotype came up a few times. The chain combines TRBV12-3 or TRBV12-4 with TRBJ1-3; D call uncertain. V was trimmed by 5 bases and J by 8 bases, leaving 10 bases between them. The CDR3 sequence is 12 residues long. The CDR3 reads CASSTSPYTIYF. The CDR3 DNA is TGTGCCAGCAGTACCTCCCCGTACACCATATATTTT.

Many counts were recorded for this clonotype. This chain joins TRBV12-3 or TRBV12-4 and TRBJ2-1, with 11 positions matching TRBD2. V lost 3 bases, J lost 7 bases, and 14 bases stayed unmatched. The CDR3 covers 18 residues. The CDR3 coding sequence is TGTGCCAGCAGTTTCCAGTTGACTAGCGGGAAGGTAGGAAATGAGCAGTTCTTC. It is translated as CASSFQLTSGKVGNEQFF.

This clonotype was observed many times. This chain joins TRBV27 and TRBJ2-2; D is unresolved. The V gene lost 4 bases and the J gene lost 7 bases, with 7 bases spanning the gap. The CDR3 extends over 12 amino acids. Germline CDR1 and CDR2: MNHEY and SMNVEV (reference sequence). The CDR3 sequence: CASSSSSGELFF. Here the CDR3 DNA reads TGTGCCAGCAGTTCCAGTAGCGGGGAGCTGTTTTTT.

The V and J genes are TRBV7-2 and TRBJ2-5; D gene unclear. Per germline, CDR1 SGHTA and CDR2 FQGNSA. The CDR3 consists of 15 residues. The V gene lost 6 bases and the J gene lost 1 base, with 15 bases spanning the gap. CDR3 sequence: CASSRWGSFQETQYF. As DNA, the CDR3 is TGTGCCAGCAGTCGATGGGGTTCCTTCCAAGAGACCCAGTACTTC.

A few counts support this clonotype. V is TRBV9 and J is TRBJ1-5; TRBD1 might be the D (6 bases). The CDR3 sequence is 16 residues long. Germline CDR1 SGDLS, CDR2 YYNGEE. Trimming stripped 3 bases from V and 3 bases from J, with 16 bases between. The CDR3 bases are TGTGCCAGCAGCGCCGGAGGGACACGGATCAATCAGCCCCAGCATTTT. Translating it yields CASSAGGTRINQPQHF. Based on the CDR3 plus reference TRBV9 and TRBJ1-5, the full variable domain is DSGVTQTPKHLITATGQRVTLRCSPRSGDLSVYWYQQSLDQGLQFLIQYYNGEERAKGNILERFSAQQFPDLHSELNLSSLELGDSALYFCASSAGGTRINQPQHFGDGTRLSIL.

The genes are TRBV4-2 and TRBJ2-7; a weak D match, TRBD1 (5 bases). V was trimmed by 0 bases and J by 2 bases, leaving 11 bases between them. From germline, CDR1 is LGHNA and CDR2 YNFKEQ. The CDR3 spans 15 residues. In nucleotides, the CDR3 is TGTGCCAGCAGCCAAGATCTGGCAGGGACCTACGAGCAGTACTTC. It encodes CASSQDLAGTYEQYF.

This clonotype was seen more than once but under ten times. This chain connects TRBV5-1 to TRBJ2-2; 10 bases fit TRBD2. The length of the CDR3 is 17 residues. Germline CDR1 SGHRS, CDR2 YFSETQ. Trimming removed 1 base from V and 0 bases from J; junction bases left unmatched: 3. The chain's CDR3 is CASSLSSGRANTGELFF. CDR3 DNA: TGCGCCAGCAGCTTGTCGAGCGGGAGGGCGAACACCGGGGAGCTGTTTTTT.

This clonotype was counted ten times or more. The V gene is TRBV5-8, the J gene TRBJ2-6; the D gene could be TRBD1 or TRBD2 (5 bases each). Germline CDR1 SGHTS, CDR2 YDEGEE. The ends were cut back, 4 bases at V and 3 bases at J, with 11 bases in the middle. The CDR3 is 15 residues long. The CDR3 coding sequence is TGTGCCAGCAGCCAGGGACCCAATGGGGCCAACGTCCTGACTTTC. Translated, it gives CASSQGPNGANVLTF.

The V and J genes are TRBV5-1 and TRBJ2-6, with D tentatively TRBD2 (5 bases). Per germline, CDR1 SGHRS and CDR2 YFSETQ. V lost 2 bases and J lost 4, with 19 bases in between. The CDR3 extends over 18 amino acids. The CDR3 spells CASSFLGMDSAGANVLTF. In DNA form, the CDR3 reads TGCGCCAGCAGCTTTTTGGGCATGGACTCTGCGGGGGCCAACGTCCTGACTTTC.

The gene calls are TRBV7-2 and TRBJ2-2; 7 nucleotides align to TRBD2. Trimming cost V 1 base and J 7 bases; bases outside gene matches: 6. The CDR3 is 15 residues long. Per the germline V gene, CDR1 is SGHTA and CDR2 is FQGNSA. For the CDR3, the DNA is TGTGCCAGCAGCTTAGGGGGTCGGGAGGTCGGGGAGCTGTTTTTT. It codes for CASSLGGREVGELFF.